Reported below is one TCR beta chain. The sample belongs to a study of PD-L1 blockade in urothelial cancer. Looking at the study overall: Once treatment had started, blood was analyzed at 3 weeks (second dose) and again at 6 weeks.

Sample time point: peripheral blood 6 weeks after treatment start. The authors spiked synthetic TCR analog templates into each PCR. The repertoire was sequenced with immunoSEQ multiplex PCR; TCRdb's copy has only in-frame clones and lacks some. The sample carries 100,000 to 150,000 clones, about 84% recorded once. The sample in question was PBMCs, obtained around atezolizumab (anti-PD-L1) treatment. The source is a man aged 45-60 years with urothelial cancer.

Here the CDR3 reads CASSPSATNEKLFF. The CDR3, as DNA: TGTGCCAGCTCACCGAGCGCAACTAATGAAAAACTGTTTTTT. The chain carries TRBV18 and TRBJ1-4; D gene ambiguous. The germline V and J ends were trimmed by 3 bases and 0 bases, with 5 bases remaining between them. The CDR3 consists of 14 residues. CDR1 and CDR2 (germline): KGHSH, LQKENI.